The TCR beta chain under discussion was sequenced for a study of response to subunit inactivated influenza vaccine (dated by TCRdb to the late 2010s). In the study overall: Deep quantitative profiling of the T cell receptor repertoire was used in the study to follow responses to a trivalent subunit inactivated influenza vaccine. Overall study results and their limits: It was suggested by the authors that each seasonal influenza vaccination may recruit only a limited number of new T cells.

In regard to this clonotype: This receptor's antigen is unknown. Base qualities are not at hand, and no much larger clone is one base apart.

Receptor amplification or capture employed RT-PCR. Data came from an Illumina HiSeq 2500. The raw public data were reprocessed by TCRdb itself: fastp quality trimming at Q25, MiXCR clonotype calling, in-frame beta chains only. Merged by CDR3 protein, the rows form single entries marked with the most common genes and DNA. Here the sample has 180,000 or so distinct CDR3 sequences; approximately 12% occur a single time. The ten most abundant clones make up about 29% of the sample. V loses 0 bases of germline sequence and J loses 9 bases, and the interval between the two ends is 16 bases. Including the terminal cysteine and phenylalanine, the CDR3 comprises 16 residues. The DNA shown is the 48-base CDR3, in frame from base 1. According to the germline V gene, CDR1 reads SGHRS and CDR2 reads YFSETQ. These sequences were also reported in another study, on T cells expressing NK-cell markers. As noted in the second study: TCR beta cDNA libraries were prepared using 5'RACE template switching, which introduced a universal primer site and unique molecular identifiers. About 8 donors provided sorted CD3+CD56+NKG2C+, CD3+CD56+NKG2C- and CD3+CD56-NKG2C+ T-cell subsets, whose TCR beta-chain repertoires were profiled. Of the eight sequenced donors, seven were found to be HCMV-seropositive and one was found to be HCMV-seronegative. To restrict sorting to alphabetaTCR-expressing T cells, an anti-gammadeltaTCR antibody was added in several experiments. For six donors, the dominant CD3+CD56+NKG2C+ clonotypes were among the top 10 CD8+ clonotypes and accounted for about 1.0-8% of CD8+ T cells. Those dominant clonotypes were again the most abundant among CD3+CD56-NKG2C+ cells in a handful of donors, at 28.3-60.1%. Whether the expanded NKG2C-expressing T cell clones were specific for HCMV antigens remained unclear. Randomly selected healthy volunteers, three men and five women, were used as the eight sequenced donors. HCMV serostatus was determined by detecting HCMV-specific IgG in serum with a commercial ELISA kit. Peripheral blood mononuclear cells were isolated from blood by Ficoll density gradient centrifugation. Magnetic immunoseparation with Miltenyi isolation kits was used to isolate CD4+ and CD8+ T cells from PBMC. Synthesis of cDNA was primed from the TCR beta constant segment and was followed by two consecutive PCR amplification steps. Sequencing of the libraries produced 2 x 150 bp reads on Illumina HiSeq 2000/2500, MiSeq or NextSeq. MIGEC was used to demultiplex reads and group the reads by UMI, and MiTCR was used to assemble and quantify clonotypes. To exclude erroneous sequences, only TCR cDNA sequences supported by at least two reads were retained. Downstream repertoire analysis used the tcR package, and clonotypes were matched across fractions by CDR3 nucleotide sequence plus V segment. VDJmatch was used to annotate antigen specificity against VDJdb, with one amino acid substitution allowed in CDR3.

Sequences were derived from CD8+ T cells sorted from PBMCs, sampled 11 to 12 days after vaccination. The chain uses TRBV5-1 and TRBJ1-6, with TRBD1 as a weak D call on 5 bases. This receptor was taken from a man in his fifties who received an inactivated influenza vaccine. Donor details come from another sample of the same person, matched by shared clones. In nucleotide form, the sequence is TGCGCCAGCAGCTTGGTAGGGGCCAGGGCTACTTCACCCCTCCACTTT. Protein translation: CASSLVGARATSPLHF.